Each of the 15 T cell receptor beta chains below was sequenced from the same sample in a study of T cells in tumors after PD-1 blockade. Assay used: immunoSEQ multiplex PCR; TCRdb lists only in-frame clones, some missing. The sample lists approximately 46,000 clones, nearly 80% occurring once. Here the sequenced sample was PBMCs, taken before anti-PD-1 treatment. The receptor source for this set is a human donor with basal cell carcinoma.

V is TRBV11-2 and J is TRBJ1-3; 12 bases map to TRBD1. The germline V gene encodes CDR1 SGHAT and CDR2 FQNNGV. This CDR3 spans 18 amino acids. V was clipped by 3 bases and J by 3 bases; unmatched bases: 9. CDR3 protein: CASSFLGGQGARGNTIYF. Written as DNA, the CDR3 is TGTGCCAGCAGCTTCCTGGGGGGACAGGGGGCGCGTGGAAACACCATATATTTT.

Written as DNA, the CDR3 is TGTGCCAGCAGCTTCAAAGGGGTTGTGGACACCGGGGAGCTGTTTTTT. This gives the protein CASSFKGVVDTGELFF. The rearrangement links TRBV5-5 to TRBJ2-2; possible D gene TRBD1, 5 bases. The CDR3 sequence is 16 residues long. Trimming took off 2 bases at V and 3 bases at J, with 14 bases between the two ends. The V gene's germline CDR1 is SGHKS and CDR2 YYEKEE (reference sequence).

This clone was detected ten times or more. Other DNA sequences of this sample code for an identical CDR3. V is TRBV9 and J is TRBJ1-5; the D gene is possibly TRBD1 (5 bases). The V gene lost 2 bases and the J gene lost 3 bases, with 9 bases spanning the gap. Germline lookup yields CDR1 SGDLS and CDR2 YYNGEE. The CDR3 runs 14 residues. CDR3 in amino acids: CASSVQGVNQPQHF. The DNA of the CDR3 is TGTGCCAGCAGCGTGCAGGGAGTCAATCAGCCCCAGCATTTT.

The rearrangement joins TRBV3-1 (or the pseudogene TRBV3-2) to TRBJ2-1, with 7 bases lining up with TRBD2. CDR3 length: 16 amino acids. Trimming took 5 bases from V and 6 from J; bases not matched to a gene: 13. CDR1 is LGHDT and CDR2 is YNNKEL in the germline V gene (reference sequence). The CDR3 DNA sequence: TGTGCCAGCAGCAGAGAAGGGGCGGGAGCTGGCAATGAGCAGTTCTTC. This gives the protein CASSREGAGAGNEQFF.

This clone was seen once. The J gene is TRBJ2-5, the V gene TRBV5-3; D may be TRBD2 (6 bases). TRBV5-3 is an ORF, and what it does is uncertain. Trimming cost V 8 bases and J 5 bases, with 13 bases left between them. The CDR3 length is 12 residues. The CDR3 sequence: CASGGFYETQYF. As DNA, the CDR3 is TGTGCCAGTGGGGGGTTTTACGAGACCCAGTACTTC.

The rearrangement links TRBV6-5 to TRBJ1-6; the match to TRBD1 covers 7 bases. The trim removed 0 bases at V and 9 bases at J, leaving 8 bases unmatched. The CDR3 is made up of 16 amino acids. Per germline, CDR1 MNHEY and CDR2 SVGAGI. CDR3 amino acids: CASSYSSGQRTSPLHF. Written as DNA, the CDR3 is TGTGCCAGCAGTTACTCATCGGGACAGAGAACTTCACCCCTCCACTTT.

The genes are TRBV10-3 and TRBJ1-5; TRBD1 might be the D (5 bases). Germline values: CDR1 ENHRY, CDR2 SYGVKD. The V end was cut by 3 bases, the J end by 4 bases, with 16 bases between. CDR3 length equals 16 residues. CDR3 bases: TGTGCCATCAGTGAAAGGGGTATGCAACTAAATCAGCCCCAGCATTTT. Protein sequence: CAISERGMQLNQPQHF.

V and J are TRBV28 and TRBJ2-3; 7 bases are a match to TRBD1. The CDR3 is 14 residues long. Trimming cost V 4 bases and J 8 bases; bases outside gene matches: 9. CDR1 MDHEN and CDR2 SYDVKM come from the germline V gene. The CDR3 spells CASSYRTGPGTQYF. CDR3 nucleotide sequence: TGTGCCAGCAGTTATCGGACAGGCCCAGGTACGCAGTATTTT.

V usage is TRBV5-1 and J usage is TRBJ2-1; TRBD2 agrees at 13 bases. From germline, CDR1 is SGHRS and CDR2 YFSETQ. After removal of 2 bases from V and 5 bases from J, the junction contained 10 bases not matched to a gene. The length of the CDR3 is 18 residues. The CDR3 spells CASSLGSTSGGKDNEQFF. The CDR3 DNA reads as TGCGCCAGCAGCTTAGGGTCGACTAGCGGGGGGAAGGACAATGAGCAGTTCTTC.

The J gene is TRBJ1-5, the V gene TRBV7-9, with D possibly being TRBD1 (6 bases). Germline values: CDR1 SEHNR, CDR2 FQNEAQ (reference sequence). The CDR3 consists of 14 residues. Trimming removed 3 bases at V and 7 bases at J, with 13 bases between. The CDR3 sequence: CASSLGGAGQPQHF. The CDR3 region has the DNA TGTGCCAGCAGCTTGGGGGGGGCTGGGCAGCCCCAGCATTTT.

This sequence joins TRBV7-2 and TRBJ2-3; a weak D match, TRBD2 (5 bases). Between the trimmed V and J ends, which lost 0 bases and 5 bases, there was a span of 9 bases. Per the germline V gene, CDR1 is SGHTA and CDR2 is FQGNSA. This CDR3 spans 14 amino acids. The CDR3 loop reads CASSLARGLDTQYF. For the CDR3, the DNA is TGTGCCAGCAGCTTAGCCCGGGGATTAGATACGCAGTATTTT.

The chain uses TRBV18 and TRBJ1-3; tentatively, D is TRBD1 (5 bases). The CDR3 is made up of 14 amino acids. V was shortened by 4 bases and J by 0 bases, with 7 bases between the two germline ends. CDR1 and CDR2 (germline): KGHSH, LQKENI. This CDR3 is CASSHDSSGNTIYF. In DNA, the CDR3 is TGTGCCAGCTCACACGACAGCTCTGGAAACACCATATATTTT.

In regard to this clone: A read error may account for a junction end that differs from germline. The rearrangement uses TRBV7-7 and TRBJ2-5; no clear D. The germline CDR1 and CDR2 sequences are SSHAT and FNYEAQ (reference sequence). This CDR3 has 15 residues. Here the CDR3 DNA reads TGTGCTAGCAGCTTATCTACAAACCCGAAAGAGACCCAGTACTTC. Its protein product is CASSLSTNPKETQYF.

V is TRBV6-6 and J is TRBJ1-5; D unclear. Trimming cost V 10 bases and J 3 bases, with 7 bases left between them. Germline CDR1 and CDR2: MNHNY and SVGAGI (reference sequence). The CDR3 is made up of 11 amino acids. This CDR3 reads CATADNQPQHF. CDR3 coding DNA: TGTGCCACCGCCGACAATCAGCCCCAGCATTTT.

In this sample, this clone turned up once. CDR3 sequence (DNA): TGTGCCAGCAGTTACTCGGATCTAGTTCAAGAGACCCAGTACTTC. Its translation is CASSYSDLVQETQYF. The chain couples TRBV6-6 to TRBJ2-5; D gene uncertain. The V end lost 0 bases, the J end lost 2 bases, and 10 bases lay between the germline ends. This CDR3 contains 15 residues. From germline, CDR1 is MNHNY and CDR2 SVGAGI (reference sequence).